The sequence of this T cell receptor (beta chain) was determined in a study of shared clonotypes between healthy human individuals. The authors loaded roughly 200 ng DNA, 28,000 or so T cell genomes, into sorted-subset replicate PCRs. Data came from immunoSEQ multiplex PCR; TCRdb stores just in-frame clones and leaves some out. The sample lists fewer than 400,000 clones; about 74% were seen once. This CDR3 region has 16 residues. Germline V gives CDR1 WNHNN, CDR2 SYGVQD (reference sequence). V was pared by 4 bases and J by 4 bases, with 19 bases between. V usage is TRBV10-1 and J usage is TRBJ1-2; unclear D gene. The sequenced sample was memory CD4+ T cells sorted from blood. This sample's subset: CD45RA-negative fraction. The sequence derives from a man aged 25-45 years in good health. CDR3 loop: CASSGRRSRKTYGYTF. CDR3 sequence (DNA): TGCGCCAGCAGTGGCAGGCGATCGCGAAAGACCTATGGCTACACCTTC.